This T cell receptor (beta chain) was identified during a study of cytomegalovirus exposure and HLA in healthy donors. Study context: Membership in the Caucasian-associated ancestry cluster was found for around four fifths of approximately 380 genotyped donors. Study findings and constraints: Among CMV-associated TCR beta chains, most appeared HLA-restricted in a later analysis.

A multiplex PCR was run with 60 Vbeta primers and 13 Jbeta primers. Measured with immunoSEQ multiplex PCR; TCRdb has only the in-frame clones, and not every one. Of around 200,000 clones listed, 75% to 90% are singletons. Germline CDR1 is LGHNA and CDR2 is YSLEER. The CDR3 is made up of 14 amino acids. V gave up 0 bases and J gave up 10 bases, with 12 bases separating them. Worth noting for this clone: Its matching antigen is unknown.

Despite likely unrecorded immune exposures, the donors were nominally healthy at the time of sampling. The V and J genes are TRBV4-3 and TRBJ1-4; D ambiguous. Sequencing was carried out using PBMCs. The sequence came from a boy aged 5-17 years in good health and CMV-seronegative. This chain's CDR3 is CASSQDSRVGKLFF. The CDR3 DNA reads TGCGCCAGCAGCCAAGATTCGAGGGTAGGAAAACTGTTTTTT.